The T cell receptor (beta chain) described here comes from a study of T cells after yellow fever vaccination. TCRdb passed the 5' RACE reads through MiXCR, listing each CDR3 protein once. The repertoire holds about 46,000 distinct CDR3 sequences, with about 6.3% as singletons. Study-wide findings and caveats: There were almost no vaccine-responding clonotypes detectable in the sorted memory subsets on day 0.

The sample holds a few counts of this clonotype. The receptor was isolated from a man aged 25-40 years who received the YFV17D yellow fever vaccine. The material sequenced was PBMCs, either bulk or a sorted T-cell subset (CD4+, CD8+, memory, or dextramer-sorted; not recorded which), taken 45 days after the yellow fever booster vaccination.

The CDR3 loop is CAAGTGTYEQYF. CDR3 nucleotide sequence: TGTGCCGCCGGCACGGGAACCTACGAGCAGTACTTC. The chain combines TRBV6-2 or TRBV6-3 with TRBJ2-7; TRBD2 is a possible D gene (5 bases). V was cut by 11 bases and J by 2 bases, with 13 bases left in between. In germline, CDR1 is MNHEY, CDR2 SVGEGT. There are 12 residues in the CDR3.